This T cell receptor (beta chain) appears in the sequencing data of a study of beta chain features in type 1 diabetes. The CDR3 contains 12 residues. Germline CDR1 is SGHDT and CDR2 is YYEEEE. Trimming removed 0 bases at V and 12 bases at J, with 10 bases between. This clone was counted a few times. The collection from each donor was one heparinised blood draw averaging about 116 mL. Sequencing targeted expressed TCRB transcripts, as all isolated RNA had been reverse transcribed. Sequencing used immunoSEQ multiplex PCR; TCRdb keeps in-frame clones, though not all of them. This table has fewer than 400,000 clones, under 8.5% appearing once.

The sequence was collected from a woman aged 18-30 years in good health. Sequencing used central memory CD4+ T cells from blood. V is TRBV5-6 and J is TRBJ2-1; D not certain. CDR3 in DNA: TGTGCCAGCAGCTTGGAGGCATATGGGCAGTTCTTC. This codes for CASSLEAYGQFF. Complete variable domain (other parts from reference TRBV5-6 and TRBJ2-1): DAGVTQSPTHLIKTRGQQVTLRCSPKSGHDTVSWYQQALGQGPQFIFQYYEEEERQRGNFPDRFSGHQFPNYSSELNVNALLLGDSALYLCASSLEAYGQFFGPGTRLTVL.